This entry concerns a single TCR beta chain. The sample belongs to a study of blood T cell repertoires in COVID-19. For the study at large: PBMCs, B-cell-depleted T cells, or T cells provided the cDNA or gDNA that made up the material.

CDR1 is GTSNPN, CDR2 SVGIG, per germline (reference sequence). Trimming removed 2 bases at V and 2 bases at J, with 10 bases between. The CDR3 loop spans 14 amino acids. In the authors' workflow: Cell counts per sample came from amplifying reference gene primers. The protocol was immunoSEQ multiplex PCR, while the TCRdb copy is restricted to in-frame clones and leaves out a portion. V, J and clone size reflect that table, while D and trimming were determined from the DNA. This table holds around 290,000 clones, 75% to 95% found once. The TCR originated in a woman between 25 and 40 years old who had recovered from COVID-19. Sequencing was carried out using PBMCs or T cells enriched from blood (not recorded which). V usage is TRBV30 and J usage is TRBJ1-5; no reliable D call. In DNA form, the CDR3 reads TGTGCCTGGAGTACGGGTAATCGCAATCAGCCCCAGCATTTT. Amino acid sequence: CAWSTGNRNQPQHF.